These 6 T cell receptor beta chains were sequenced from one sample in a study of T cell clonality in common variable immunodeficiency. Profiling relied on immunoSEQ multiplex PCR, and the TCRdb table lists in-frame clones only, not all of them. In total the sample includes 50,000 or so clones, none of them seen once. Sequencing was carried out using peripheral blood mononuclear cells. Receptor source: a person aged 18 to 75 in good health.

A word on this clone: Read coverage stops 3 residues before the CDR3 terminus; the germline J gene supplies the remainder. V and J are TRBV7-8 and TRBJ2-1, with D possibly TRBD2 on 7 matching bases. Germline lookup yields CDR1 SGHVS and CDR2 FQNEAQ. The V and J ends lost 5 bases and 6 bases respectively, with 20 bases between them. The CDR3 runs 16 residues. Incomplete CDR3 DNA: TGTGCCAGCAGCCTGGGGGGGGGCAGGACTAGCAATGAG. It yields the protein CASSLGGGRTSNE. The entire CDR3 protein reads CASSLGGGRTSNEQFF.

This clone was recorded many times. The sequence runs out 3 residues before the end of the CDR3; the remainder is reconstructed from the germline J gene. This sequence joins TRBV13 and TRBJ2-1, with 9 bases identical to TRBD2. The CDR3 totals 17 residues. The germline gives CDR1 PRHDT, CDR2 FYEKMQ (reference sequence). V was pared by 5 bases and J by 7 bases, with 15 bases of the junction left unmatched. Partial CDR3 DNA: TGTGCCAGCAGCGATTCTAGCGGGGCGTTTATCGGTAATGAG. Translated: CASSDSSGAFIGNE. The full CDR3 sequence reads CASSDSSGAFIGNEQFF.

Ten or more counts support this clone. The CDR3 extends 3 residues past the end of the read, so its final part is completed from the germline J gene. The chain couples TRBV30 to TRBJ1-2, with D perhaps TRBD1 (5 bases). Germline V gives CDR1 GTSNPN, CDR2 SVGIG (reference sequence). CDR3 length equals 15 residues. V was pared by 2 bases and J by 4 bases, with 17 bases between. CDR3 DNA, as far as it was read: TGTGCCTGGAGTCCCCAAACTGACAGTCTCTATGGC. Translation gives CAWSPQTDSLYG. The CDR3 in its entirety is CAWSPQTDSLYGYTF.

This clone was recorded at least ten times. The read gets to within 3 residues of the CDR3 end, and the germline J gene fills in the rest. The chain joins TRBV5-1 to TRBJ2-3; D unresolved. The germline V and J ends were trimmed by 4 bases and 5 bases, with 17 bases remaining between them. Germline values: CDR1 SGHRS, CDR2 YFSETQ. This CDR3 is 15 amino acids long. CDR3 in amino acids: CASSPTLRPGDTQYF. The sequenced CDR3 bases are TGCGCCAGCAGCCCAACCCTAAGACCGGGAGATACG.

This clone is deemed medium-sized. Coverage ceases 3 residues before the CDR3 finishes, and the germline J gene fills in the end. The chain has TRBV6-1 and TRBJ2-3; a weak D match, TRBD2 (6 bases). With 1 base removed from V and 4 bases from J, the gap between germline ends came to 12 bases. The CDR3 runs 15 residues. CDR1 and CDR2 (germline): MNHNS, SASEGT. CDR3 bases read: TGTGCCAGCAGTGAAGGTGGTGGAGGGGCAGATACG. This translates into CASSEGGGGADT. The whole CDR3 reads CASSEGGGGADTQYF.

Ten or more counts support this clone. Read coverage stops 3 residues before the CDR3 terminus; the germline J gene supplies the remainder. V usage is TRBV20-1 and J usage is TRBJ2-3; possibly TRBD1 for D (6 bases). Trimming left V 4 bases short and J 0 bases short, with 17 bases between. The CDR3 contains 16 residues. Germline assignment: CDR1 DFQATT and CDR2 SNEGSKA (reference sequence). CDR3 DNA, as far as it was read: TGCAGTGCTAATAAGAGTCCGGGACAAAGCACAGATACG. Protein product: CSANKSPGQSTDT. The CDR3, in full, reads CSANKSPGQSTDTQYF.